The 19 T cell receptor beta chains presented below share a single source sample, sequenced in a study of T cell repertoires in cytomegalovirus infection. One entry per CDR3 protein, called by TCRdb with MiXCR from the reads. The sample gives around 170,000 distinct CDR3 sequences, about a sixth of which show up once; approximately 19% is in the top ten. The specimen sequenced was CD8+ T cells from PBMCs. The receptors shown here come from a human donor in good health (CMV status not recorded). Some clones in this sample may be carry-over from other donors' samples.

This clonotype has just a few counts. The chain combines TRBV4-1 with TRBJ2-3, with unresolved D. The CDR3 runs 13 residues. The germline gives CDR1 MGHRA, CDR2 YSYEKL. V lost 4 bases, J lost 6 bases, and 11 bases lay in between. The CDR3 DNA is TGCGCCAGCAGCCCCACGTTGGGGGATACGCAGTATTTT. Translated, it gives CASSPTLGDTQYF.

As concerns this clonotype: One end of the junction is discordant with germline, which a read error may explain. The chain is built from TRBV11-2 and TRBJ2-2; possibly TRBD1 or TRBD2 for D (5 bases each). This CDR3 has 14 amino acids. Germline CDR1 and CDR2: SGHAT and FQNNGV. CDR3 in DNA: TGTGCCAGCAGCTTAATCCGGGGCACCGGGGAGCCGTTTTTT. Translated: CASSLIRGTGEPFF.

The chain employs TRBV6-2 or TRBV6-3 and TRBJ2-3; 12 bases line up with TRBD2. Trimming removed 0 bases from V and 0 bases from J; junction bases left unmatched: 7. In germline, CDR1 is MNHEY, CDR2 SVGEGT. CDR3 length equals 19 residues. The CDR3 loop is CASSYSIGTSGLSTDTQYF. In nucleotides, the CDR3 is TGTGCCAGCAGTTACTCGATCGGGACTAGCGGGCTTAGCACAGATACGCAGTATTTT.

V gene TRBV6-1 combines with J gene TRBJ2-1; a possible D gene is TRBD1 (6 bases). Germline-derived CDR1 and CDR2 are MNHNS and SASEGT. V was shortened by 5 bases and J by 12 bases, with 17 bases between the two germline ends. The length of the CDR3 is 13 residues. CDR3 sequence reads: CASSLTLGGGQFF. In DNA, the CDR3 is TGTGCCAGCAGTCTCACATTAGGGGGTGGGCAGTTCTTC.

The V gene is TRBV6-2 or TRBV6-3, the J gene TRBJ1-1; 8 positions agree with TRBD1. The CDR3 covers 13 residues. Trimming removed 6 bases from V and 7 bases from J; junction bases left unmatched: 7. Germline CDR1 is MNHEY and CDR2 is SVGEGT. CDR3 amino acids: CASRERDRYEAFF. CDR3 bases: TGTGCCAGCAGGGAAAGGGACAGGTATGAAGCTTTCTTT.

The chain uses TRBV7-2 and TRBJ2-1, with 12 bases that match TRBD2. The length of the CDR3 is 16 residues. Per germline, CDR1 SGHTA and CDR2 FQGNSA. The ends lost 4 bases at V and 5 bases at J; junction bases unmatched: 6. The CDR3 loop is CASSSAGLAGDNEQFF. CDR3 coding DNA: TGTGCCAGCAGCTCCGCGGGACTAGCGGGTGACAATGAGCAGTTCTTC.

The CDR3 DNA reads as TGCAGTGCAAGGGACCCTTCCTACAATGAGCAGTTCTTC. This codes for CSARDPSYNEQFF. The chain carries TRBV20-1 and TRBJ2-1, with D possibly called TRBD1 or TRBD2 (5 bases each). The CDR3 contains 13 residues. Trimming cost V 6 bases and J 1 base, with 10 bases left between them. Germline V gene lookup returns CDR1 DFQATT and CDR2 SNEGSKA (reference sequence).

This clonotype has only a few counts. This chain links TRBV7-2 with TRBJ2-7; TRBD2 aligns across 12 bases. From germline, CDR1 is SGHTA and CDR2 FQGNSA. J was trimmed by 4 bases and V by 7 bases; bases with no gene match: 8. CDR3 length: 15 residues. The CDR3 here is CASIPTSGSLYEQYF. The DNA for the CDR3 is TGTGCCAGCATCCCGACTAGCGGGAGTCTTTACGAGCAGTACTTC.

This clonotype showed up just a few times. The chain has TRBV6-1 and TRBJ2-3; 7 nucleotides line up with TRBD2. Germline lookup yields CDR1 MNHNS and CDR2 SASEGT. The CDR3 sequence is 15 residues long. V lost 5 bases and J lost 0; bases outside the gene matches: 5. CDR3 nucleotide sequence: TGTGCCAGCAGTTACGGGGGGTTTAGCACAGATACGCAGTATTTT. Its protein product is CASSYGGFSTDTQYF.

The chain couples TRBV28 to TRBJ2-5, with no clear D. Germline V gene lookup returns CDR1 MDHEN and CDR2 SYDVKM. This CDR3 is built from 19 residues. Trimming left V 5 bases short and J 4 bases short, with 29 bases between. CDR3 sequence: CASSISLIKDGFGPETQYF. CDR3 DNA: TGTGCCAGCAGTATTTCCCTTATTAAAGACGGATTCGGGCCAGAGACCCAGTACTTC.

This clonotype turned up a few times. V gene TRBV27 combines with J gene TRBJ1-1; D unclear. Germline V gene sequence: CDR1 MNHEY, CDR2 SMNVEV (reference sequence). This CDR3 is 14 amino acids long. The ends were cut back, 0 bases at V and 4 bases at J, with 9 bases in the middle. The CDR3 sequence is CASSLSPTTTEAFF. CDR3 coding DNA: TGTGCCAGCAGTTTATCGCCAACGACCACTGAAGCTTTCTTT.

This clonotype was observed a few times. CDR3 DNA sequence: TGCAGTGCTAGAGATCTTTCGGGAGACCGTGCCACCGGGGAGCTGTTTTTT. It translates to CSARDLSGDRATGELFF. This chain joins TRBV20-1 and TRBJ2-2; D is possibly TRBD2 (6 bases). Germline CDR1 reads DFQATT; CDR2 reads SNEGSKA (reference sequence). V lost 0 bases and J lost 4, with 18 bases in between. The CDR3 has 17 amino acids.

This clonotype was observed a handful of times. This chain uses TRBV12-3 or TRBV12-4 with TRBJ2-7; perhaps D is TRBD1 or TRBD2 (5 bases each). This CDR3 spans 16 amino acids. The germline V and J ends were trimmed by 1 base and 1 base, with 14 bases remaining between them. CDR3 sequence (DNA): TGTGCCAGCAGTTTAGGAGGGGCAGCGCATTCCTACGAGCAGTACTTC. Protein: CASSLGGAAHSYEQYF.

This clonotype was picked up a small number of times. The rearrangement uses TRBV7-6 and TRBJ2-3; 11 positions match TRBD1. CDR3 length equals 15 residues. CDR1 and CDR2 from the germline V gene are SGHVS and FNYEAQ. J gave up 6 bases and V 5 bases, and 7 bases lay outside the gene matches. CDR3 protein: CASSPDRGRWDTQYF. The CDR3 DNA follows: TGTGCCAGCAGCCCGGACAGGGGGCGTTGGGATACGCAGTATTTT.

The chain links TRBV28 to TRBJ2-7; D may be TRBD1 (6 bases). The CDR3 loop spans 14 amino acids. The germline gives CDR1 MDHEN, CDR2 SYDVKM. Trimming shortened V by 6 bases and J by 5 bases, and 17 bases separated the two germline ends. The CDR3 sequence is CASREAGVTHEQYF. As DNA, the CDR3 is TGTGCCAGCAGAGAGGCAGGGGTCACCCACGAGCAGTACTTC.

This chain uses TRBV7-2 with TRBJ2-7; D is unclear. This CDR3 has 16 residues. V was clipped by 7 bases and J by 3 bases, with 22 bases between them. CDR1 and CDR2 (germline): SGHTA, FQGNSA. CDR3 residues: CASTPTPKLWDYEQYF. The DNA of the CDR3 is TGTGCCAGCACCCCTACCCCAAAGCTCTGGGACTACGAGCAGTACTTC.

The chain has TRBV27 and TRBJ1-5; D remains ambiguous. Trimming took off 3 bases at V and 7 bases at J, with 10 bases between the two ends. The CDR3 has 13 residues. Germline loops: CDR1 MNHEY, CDR2 SMNVEV (reference sequence). CDR3 DNA: TGTGCCAGCAGTTTTACCCGATCGCAGCCCCAGCATTTT. Translated, it gives CASSFTRSQPQHF.

This clonotype was observed a handful of times. The chain joins TRBV6-1 to TRBJ2-7; D call uncertain. CDR1 and CDR2 from the germline V gene are MNHNS and SASEGT. The length of the CDR3 is 15 residues. Between the trimmed V and J ends, which lost 1 base and 3 bases, there was a span of 13 bases. CDR3 nucleotides: TGTGCCAGCAGTGAAGAGGGATGGACCGTCTACGAGCAGTACTTC. Protein: CASSEEGWTVYEQYF.

This clonotype was seen at least ten times. The chain is built from TRBV7-2 and TRBJ2-7, with D unresolved. This CDR3 has 15 residues. With 5 bases removed from V and 2 bases from J, the gap between germline ends came to 16 bases. Germline V gene lookup returns CDR1 SGHTA and CDR2 FQGNSA. The DNA for the CDR3 is TGTGCCAGCAGCACCAGTGGGCAAGGGACCTACGAGCAGTACTTC. Amino acids: CASSTSGQGTYEQYF.